This T cell receptor beta chain was recorded in a study of OX40 agonist ivuxolimab in advanced cancers. Study context: The dose-escalation cohort was about 80% male, with a mean age of 60 years, ranging about 20 to 85.

The protocol was immunoSEQ multiplex PCR, while the TCRdb copy is restricted to in-frame clones and leaves out a portion. The sample carries some 77,000 clones, approximately 85% recorded once. As regards this clone: Its target is not known.

Study observations and caveats: Compared with CD4+, CD8+ T cells on average had more expanded clones. The study observed clonal expansion of CD4+ and CD8+ blood T cells by week 6 at 0.1 to 3.0 mg/kg.

CDR1 is LNHDA, CDR2 SQIVND, per germline (reference sequence). The CDR3 extends over 14 amino acids. The V and J ends lost 8 bases and 5 bases respectively, with 19 bases between them. This clonotype was obtained from an adult with an advanced solid tumor such as melanoma, head and neck, liver or kidney cancer. Sequenced material: CD4+ or CD8+ T cells sorted from blood, taken in a trial of the OX40 agonist ivuxolimab. The J gene is TRBJ2-7, the V gene TRBV19; unclear D gene. The CDR3 here is CASRPRALGNEQYF. The DNA for the CDR3 is TGTGCCAGTCGGCCGCGCGCCCTCGGAAACGAGCAGTACTTC. Full variable domain (missing parts from reference TRBV19 and TRBJ2-7): DGGITQSPKYLFRKEGQNVTLSCEQNLNHDAMYWYRQDPGQGLRLIYYSQIVNDFQKGDIAEGYSVSREKKESFPLTVTSAQKNPTAFYLCASRPRALGNEQYFGPGTRLTVT.